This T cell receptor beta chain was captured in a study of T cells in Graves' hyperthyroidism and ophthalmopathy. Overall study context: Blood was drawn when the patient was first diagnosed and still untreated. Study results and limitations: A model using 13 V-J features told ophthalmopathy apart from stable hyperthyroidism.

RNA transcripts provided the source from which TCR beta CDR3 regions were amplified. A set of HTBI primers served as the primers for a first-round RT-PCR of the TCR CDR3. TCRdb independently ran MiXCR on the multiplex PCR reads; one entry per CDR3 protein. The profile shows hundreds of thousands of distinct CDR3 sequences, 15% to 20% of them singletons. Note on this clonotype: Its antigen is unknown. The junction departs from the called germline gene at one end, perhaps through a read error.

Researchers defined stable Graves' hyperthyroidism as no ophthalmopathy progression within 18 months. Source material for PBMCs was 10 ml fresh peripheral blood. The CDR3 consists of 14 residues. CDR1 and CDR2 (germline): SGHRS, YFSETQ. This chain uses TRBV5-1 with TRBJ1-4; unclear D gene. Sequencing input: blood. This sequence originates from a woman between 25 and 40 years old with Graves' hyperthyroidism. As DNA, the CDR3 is TGCGCCAGCAGCTTCGGAGCAACTAATGAAACACTGTTTTTT. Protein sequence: CASSFGATNETLFF.